The present entry profiles one TCR beta chain with its context. The sample originates from a study of blood T cell repertoires in COVID-19. Sequenced by immunoSEQ multiplex PCR; TCRdb stores in-frame clones only, minus some. The sample holds about 80,000 clones; roughly four fifths are singletons and the top ten take 10%. The germline V gene encodes CDR1 MNHEY and CDR2 SVGAGI. The CDR3 totals 15 residues. J lost 3 bases, V lost 0 bases, and 2 bases had no gene match. J is TRBJ2-7 and V is TRBV6-5, with 10 bases matching TRBD1. This sequence was found in a man in his fifties or sixties with acute or convalescent COVID-19. Sample: peripheral blood. The CDR3 protein is CASSYSRTGGYEQYF. CDR3 DNA: TGTGCCAGCAGTTACTCAAGGACAGGGGGCTACGAGCAGTACTTC.